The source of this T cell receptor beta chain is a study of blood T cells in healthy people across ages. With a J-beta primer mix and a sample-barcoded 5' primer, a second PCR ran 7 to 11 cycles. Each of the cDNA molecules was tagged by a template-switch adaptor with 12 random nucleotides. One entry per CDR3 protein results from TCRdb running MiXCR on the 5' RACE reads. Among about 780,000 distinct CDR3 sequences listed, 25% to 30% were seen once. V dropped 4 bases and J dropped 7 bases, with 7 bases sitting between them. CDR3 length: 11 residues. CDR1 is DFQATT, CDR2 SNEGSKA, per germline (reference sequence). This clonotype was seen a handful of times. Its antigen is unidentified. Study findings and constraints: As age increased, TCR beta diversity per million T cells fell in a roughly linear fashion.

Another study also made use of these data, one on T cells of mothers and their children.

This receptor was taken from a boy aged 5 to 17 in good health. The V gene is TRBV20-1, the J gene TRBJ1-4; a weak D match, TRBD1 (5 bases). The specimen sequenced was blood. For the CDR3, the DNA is TGCAGTGCTACCAGGGCTGAAAAACTGTTTTTT. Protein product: CSATRAEKLFF.